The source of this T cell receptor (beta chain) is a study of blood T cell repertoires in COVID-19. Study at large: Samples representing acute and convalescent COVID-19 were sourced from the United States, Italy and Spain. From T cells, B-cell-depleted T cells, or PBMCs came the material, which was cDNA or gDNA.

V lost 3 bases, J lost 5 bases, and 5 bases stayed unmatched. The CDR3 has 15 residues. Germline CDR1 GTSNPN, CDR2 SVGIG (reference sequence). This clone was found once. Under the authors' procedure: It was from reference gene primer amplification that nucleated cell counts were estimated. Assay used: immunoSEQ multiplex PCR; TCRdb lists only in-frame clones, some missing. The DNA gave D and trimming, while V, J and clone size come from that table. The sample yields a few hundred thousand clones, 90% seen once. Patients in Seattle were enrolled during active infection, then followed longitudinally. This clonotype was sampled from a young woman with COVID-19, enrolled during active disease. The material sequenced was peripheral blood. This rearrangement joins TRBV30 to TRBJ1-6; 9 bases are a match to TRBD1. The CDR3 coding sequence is TGTGCCTGGAGCAGGGACAGGGCTAATAATTCACCCCTCCACTTT. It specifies CAWSRDRANNSPLHF.